This passage covers 28 T cell receptor beta chains from one sample sequenced in a study of cytomegalovirus exposure and HLA in healthy donors. The method was immunoSEQ multiplex PCR; TCRdb's version includes in-frame clones alone and lacks a portion of them. The data hold roughly 130,000 clones, with roughly 86% observed a single time. Sequenced input: PBMCs. These receptors were taken from a man aged 25-45 years in good health and CMV-seronegative.

There are a few counts of this clone. The rearrangement joins TRBV18 to TRBJ2-3; a weak D match, TRBD1 (5 bases). V was clipped by 2 bases and J by 1 base, with 13 bases between them. CDR3 length equals 16 residues. Germline CDR1 KGHSH, CDR2 LQKENI. The CDR3 is CASSPKGQGGTDTQYF. The CDR3 region has the DNA TGTGCCAGCTCACCAAAGGGGCAGGGCGGCACAGATACGCAGTATTTT. The full variable domain, in which reference TRBV18 and TRBJ2-3 provide the parts outside the CDR3, is NAGVMQNPRHLVRRRGQEARLRCSPMKGHSHVYWYRQLPEEGLKFMVYLQKENIIDESGMPKERFSAEFPKEGPSILRIQQVVRGDSAAYFCASSPKGQGGTDTQYFGPGTRLTVL.

This chain connects TRBV4-1 to TRBJ2-7; 7 nucleotides line up with TRBD1. This CDR3 region has 15 residues. V shed 1 base, J shed 0 bases, and the junction held 3 bases outside the gene matches. Germline CDR1 and CDR2: MGHRA and YSYEKL. The CDR3 nucleotides are TGCGCCAGCAGCCAAGTTCGGGACAGCTCCTACGAGCAGTACTTC. Translating gives CASSQVRDSSYEQYF.

The chain recombines TRBV27 with TRBJ1-2; TRBD1 matches 7 bases. The CDR3 contains 14 residues. With 6 bases clipped from V and 4 bases from J, the junction kept 8 bases outside the gene matches. Germline assignment: CDR1 MNHEY and CDR2 SMNVEV (reference sequence). CDR3 amino acids: CASRTTGSAYGYTF. The CDR3 DNA is TGTGCCAGCAGGACGACAGGGTCGGCCTATGGCTACACCTTC.

The chain has TRBV6-1 and TRBJ2-5, with D possibly matching TRBD1 (5 bases). The germline V gene encodes CDR1 MNHNS and CDR2 SASEGT. V dropped 7 bases and J dropped 1 base, with 7 bases sitting between them. This CDR3 contains 12 residues. The CDR3 nucleotides are TGTGCCAGCATGACAGTCCAAGAGACCCAGTACTTC. Translation gives CASMTVQETQYF.

The chain joins TRBV2 to TRBJ2-1, with 7 positions matching TRBD2. With V trimmed by 7 bases and J by 5 bases, 11 bases remained unmatched. The CDR3 extends over 15 amino acids. Germline lookup yields CDR1 SNHLY and CDR2 FYNNEI. CDR3 amino acids: CASTREGGWNNEQFF. The CDR3 DNA reads as TGTGCCAGCACCAGGGAGGGTGGGTGGAACAATGAGCAGTTCTTC. The full variable domain, its missing parts supplied by reference TRBV2 and TRBJ2-1, is EPEVTQTPSHQVTQMGQEVILRCVPISNHLYFYWYRQILGQKVEFLVSFYNNEISEKSEIFDDQFSVERPDGSNFTLKIRSTKLEDSAMYFCASTREGGWNNEQFFGPGTRLTVL.

The chain couples TRBV15 to TRBJ1-2; D is undetermined. The length of the CDR3 is 15 residues. Looked up from germline, CDR1 is LNHNV and CDR2 is YYDKDF (reference sequence). Trimming removed 3 bases at V and 8 bases at J, with 19 bases between. CDR3 sequence (DNA): TGTGCCACCAGCAGGGGCTGGGAGAACCCGGGGGGCTACACCTTC. It yields the protein CATSRGWENPGGYTF.

The chain recombines TRBV15 with TRBJ1-6; D not resolved. Looked up from germline, CDR1 is LNHNV and CDR2 is YYDKDF (reference sequence). The CDR3 runs 18 residues. Trimming stripped 1 base from V and 2 bases from J, with 15 bases between. In DNA, the CDR3 is TGTGCCACCAGCAGAGTTTCGGGTAGCGTTGCCTATAATTCACCCCTCCACTTT. Protein sequence: CATSRVSGSVAYNSPLHF. The full variable domain, in which reference TRBV15 and TRBJ1-6 provide the parts outside the CDR3, is DAMVIQNPRYQVTQFGKPVTLSCSQTLNHNVMYWYQQKSSQAPKLLFHYYDKDFNNEADTPDNFQSRRPNTSFCFLDIRSPGLGDTAMYLCATSRVSGSVAYNSPLHFGNGTRLTVT.

V usage is TRBV5-4 and J usage is TRBJ2-5, with unresolved D. The CDR3 contains 15 residues. Trimming removed 2 bases from V and 1 base from J, with 12 bases in between. Germline V lookup: CDR1 SGHNT, CDR2 YYREEE (reference sequence). CDR3 residues: CASSFLGQFQETQYF. The DNA of the CDR3 is TGTGCCAGCAGCTTCCTTGGGCAGTTCCAAGAGACCCAGTACTTC.

The CDR3 DNA sequence: TGTGCCAGTAGTATCCAACAGGGGGTCTACGAGCAGTACTTC. Translated, it gives CASSIQQGVYEQYF. The rearrangement links TRBV19 to TRBJ2-7; 8 positions agree with TRBD1. V shed 3 bases and J 3 bases; nucleotides not matched to a gene: 4. Germline assignment: CDR1 LNHDA and CDR2 SQIVND (reference sequence). The CDR3 loop spans 14 amino acids.

V and J are TRBV10-3 and TRBJ2-7, with D perhaps TRBD1 (5 bases). The germline V and J ends were trimmed by 2 bases and 6 bases, with 8 bases remaining between them. Germline CDR1 reads ENHRY; CDR2 reads SYGVKD. The CDR3 runs to 12 residues. CDR3 residues: CAISEPGPEQYF. The CDR3 nucleotides are TGTGCCATCAGTGAGCCAGGGCCCGAGCAGTACTTC.

The chain uses TRBV10-3 and TRBJ2-3, with TRBD2 identical over 7 bases. Germline CDR1 is ENHRY and CDR2 is SYGVKD. This CDR3 contains 14 residues. V was clipped by 3 bases and J by 10 bases; unmatched bases: 10. CDR3 sequence reads: CAISEYVGREAQYF. In DNA, the CDR3 is TGTGCCATCAGTGAATATGTCGGACGGGAGGCGCAGTATTTT.

This chain connects TRBV7-8 to TRBJ1-6; D unresolved. V lost 5 bases and J lost 13, with 15 bases in between. This CDR3 contains 13 residues. Looked up from germline, CDR1 is SGHVS and CDR2 is FQNEAQ. The CDR3 is CASSREVPEPLHF. CDR3 coding DNA: TGTGCCAGCAGCCGGGAAGTCCCCGAGCCCCTCCACTTT. The variable domain in full, completed from reference TRBV7-8 and TRBJ1-6, reads GAGVSQSPRYKVAKRGQDVALRCDPISGHVSLFWYQQALGQGPEFLTYFQNEAQLDKSGLPSDRFFAERPEGSVSTLKIQRTQQEDSAVYLCASSREVPEPLHFGNGTRLTVT.

The J gene is TRBJ1-3, the V gene TRBV2; D is ambiguous. Trimming left V 6 bases short and J 2 bases short, with 11 bases between. From germline, CDR1 is SNHLY and CDR2 FYNNEI. This CDR3 contains 14 residues. The DNA of the CDR3 is TGTGCCAGCAGACCCAGGACTACTGGAAACACCATATATTTT. Translation: CASRPRTTGNTIYF. The full variable domain, its missing parts supplied by reference TRBV2 and TRBJ1-3, is EPEVTQTPSHQVTQMGQEVILRCVPISNHLYFYWYRQILGQKVEFLVSFYNNEISEKSEIFDDQFSVERPDGSNFTLKIRSTKLEDSAMYFCASRPRTTGNTIYFGEGSWLTVV.

The chain has TRBV10-1 and TRBJ2-5; 8 nucleotides line up with TRBD2. The CDR3 is made up of 15 amino acids. The junction had 10 bases not matched to a gene; V was cut back by 10 bases and J by 0 bases. CDR1 is WNHNN and CDR2 is SYGVQD in the germline V gene (reference sequence). CDR3 DNA sequence: TGCGCCACCAAAGCCCAACTAGCGGACCAAGAGACCCAGTACTTC. This translates into CATKAQLADQETQYF.

The V and J genes are TRBV5-6 and TRBJ1-5; TRBD1 aligns across 8 bases. The CDR3 spans 17 residues. CDR1 is SGHDT and CDR2 is YYEEEE in the germline V gene. Trimming at V came to 2 bases and at J to 4 bases, leaving 11 bases not matched to a gene. The CDR3 DNA follows: TGTGCCAGCAGCTTAGGGACAGGAGGTCGATTAAATCAGCCCCAGCATTTT. Protein sequence: CASSLGTGGRLNQPQHF.

This chain uses TRBV6-1 with TRBJ2-3, with D perhaps matching TRBD1 (6 bases). The CDR3 runs to 14 residues. Trimming cost V 2 bases and J 6 bases, with 12 bases left between them. Germline CDR1 reads MNHNS; CDR2 reads SASEGT. Here the CDR3 reads CASSEQGWGDTQYF. DNA for the CDR3: TGTGCCAGCAGTGAACAGGGGTGGGGGGATACGCAGTATTTT.

The chain combines TRBV29-1 with TRBJ2-1; possibly TRBD1 for D (5 bases). V lost 6 bases to trimming and J lost 6 bases, with 9 bases between them. The CDR3 length is 11 residues. Per germline, CDR1 SQVTM and CDR2 ANQGSEA. In DNA, the CDR3 is TGCAGCGTCTCCCAGGGCAATGAGCAGTTCTTC. Protein sequence: CSVSQGNEQFF.

The V gene is TRBV19, the J gene TRBJ1-1, with 7 bases lining up with TRBD1. The V segment lost 4 bases and the J segment 5 bases; nucleotides outside the gene matches: 7. The germline CDR1 and CDR2 sequences are LNHDA and SQIVND (reference sequence). The length of the CDR3 is 14 residues. The chain's CDR3 is CASSRRQGHTEAFF. The CDR3 nucleotides read TGTGCCAGTAGTAGAAGACAGGGCCATACTGAAGCTTTCTTT.

The chain joins TRBV6-6 to TRBJ2-7; a possible D gene is TRBD1 (7 bases). Trimming left V 11 bases short and J 4 bases short, with 18 bases between. Germline CDR1 MNHNY, CDR2 SVGAGI (reference sequence). This CDR3 has 13 amino acids. The CDR3 region is CASCQGGKYEQYF. CDR3 DNA sequence: TGTGCCTCCTGCCAGGGGGGCAAGTACGAGCAGTACTTC.

This chain joins TRBV29-1 and TRBJ2-7; 8 bases align to TRBD1. V shed 0 bases and J 5 bases; nucleotides not matched to a gene: 9. The germline V gene has CDR1 SQVTM and CDR2 ANQGSEA. The CDR3 spans 15 residues. The CDR3 loop is CSVEESGTGSNEQYF. In nucleotides, the CDR3 is TGCAGCGTTGAAGAGTCGGGGACAGGCAGTAACGAGCAGTACTTC.

This sequence joins TRBV7-9 and TRBJ2-2; TRBD2 might be the D (5 bases). The germline V gene encodes CDR1 SEHNR and CDR2 FQNEAQ (reference sequence). The CDR3 covers 15 residues. V lost 0 bases and J lost 0, with 5 bases in between. The CDR3: CASSLAGANTGELFF. The CDR3 nucleotides read TGTGCCAGCAGCTTAGCCGGGGCGAACACCGGGGAGCTGTTTTTT.

This chain joins TRBV4-1 and TRBJ1-5; TRBD1 agrees at 8 bases. Germline CDR1 is MGHRA and CDR2 is YSYEKL. This CDR3 is built from 15 residues. J was trimmed by 4 bases and V by 4 bases; bases with no gene match: 6. As DNA, the CDR3 is TGCGCCAGCAGCCCGACAGGGGCCCTGAATCAGCCCCAGCATTTT. Amino acid sequence: CASSPTGALNQPQHF.

The rearrangement uses TRBV28 and TRBJ1-2; D perhaps matches TRBD1 (6 bases). The V end lost 7 bases, the J end lost 3 bases, and 15 bases lay between the germline ends. Looked up from germline, CDR1 is MDHEN and CDR2 is SYDVKM. CDR3 length: 14 residues. The CDR3 sequence: CASKGDSGYYGYTF. CDR3 DNA sequence: TGTGCCAGCAAGGGGGATTCCGGCTACTATGGCTACACCTTC.

J is TRBJ2-3 and V is TRBV5-4, with D tentatively TRBD2 (6 bases). The CDR3 runs 15 residues. CDR1 is SGHNT, CDR2 YYREEE, per germline (reference sequence). With 3 bases removed from V and 0 bases from J, the gap between germline ends came to 11 bases. DNA for the CDR3: TGTGCCAGCAGCTCGACTAGTTATAGCACAGATACGCAGTATTTT. Residues: CASSSTSYSTDTQYF.

V is TRBV9 and J is TRBJ1-4, with D tentatively TRBD1 (5 bases). Germline-derived CDR1 and CDR2 are SGDLS and YYNGEE. The CDR3 runs to 14 residues. Deletions cut 3 bases from V and 7 bases from J, with 13 bases between. DNA for the CDR3: TGTGCCAGCAGCGAGCACGCAGGGCGTGAAAAACTGTTTTTT. Amino acids: CASSEHAGREKLFF.

This clone is a singleton in its sample. One end of the junction is discordant with germline, which a read error may explain. The V gene is TRBV19, the J gene TRBJ1-6, with unresolved D. This CDR3 is 13 amino acids long. From germline, CDR1 is LNHDA and CDR2 SQIVND (reference sequence). CDR3 loop: CASSIGRGDHRDF. The CDR3 coding sequence is TGTGCCAGTAGTATAGGTCGAGGAGACCACCGCGACTTT.

The chain is built from TRBV6-1 and TRBJ2-1, with D perhaps TRBD1 (5 bases). The CDR3 length is 14 residues. The V gene lost 3 bases and the J gene lost 2 bases, with 8 bases spanning the gap. CDR1 and CDR2 from the germline V gene are MNHNS and SASEGT. The CDR3, as DNA: TGTGCCAGCAGTGATGACAGCACCTACAATGAGCAGTTCTTC. As protein: CASSDDSTYNEQFF.

The genes are TRBV18 and TRBJ2-2, with TRBD2 as a possible D gene (6 bases). V shed 3 bases and J shed 5 bases, with 7 bases lying between them. Germline values: CDR1 KGHSH, CDR2 LQKENI. The CDR3 is 13 amino acids. The CDR3: CASSPGGTGELFF. In DNA, the CDR3 is TGTGCCAGCTCACCCGGGGGTACCGGGGAGCTGTTTTTT.